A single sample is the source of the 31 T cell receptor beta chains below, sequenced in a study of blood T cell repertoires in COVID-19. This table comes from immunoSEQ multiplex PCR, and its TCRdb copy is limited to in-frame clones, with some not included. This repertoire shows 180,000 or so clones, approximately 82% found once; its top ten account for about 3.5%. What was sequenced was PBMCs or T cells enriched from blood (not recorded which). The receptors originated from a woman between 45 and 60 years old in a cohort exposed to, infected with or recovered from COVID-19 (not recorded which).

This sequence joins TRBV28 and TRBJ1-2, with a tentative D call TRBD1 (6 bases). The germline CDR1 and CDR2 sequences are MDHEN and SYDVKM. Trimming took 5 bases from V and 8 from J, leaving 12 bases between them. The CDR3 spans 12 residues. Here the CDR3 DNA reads TGTGCCAGCAGTACGACCGGGACAGGCTACACCTTC. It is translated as CASSTTGTGYTF.

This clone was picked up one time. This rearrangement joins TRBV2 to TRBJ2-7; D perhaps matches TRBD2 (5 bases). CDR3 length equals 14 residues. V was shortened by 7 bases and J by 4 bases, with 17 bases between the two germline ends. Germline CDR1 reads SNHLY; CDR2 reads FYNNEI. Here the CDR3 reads CASMGVGVDYEQYF. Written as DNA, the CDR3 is TGTGCCAGCATGGGAGTGGGTGTGGATTACGAGCAGTACTTC.

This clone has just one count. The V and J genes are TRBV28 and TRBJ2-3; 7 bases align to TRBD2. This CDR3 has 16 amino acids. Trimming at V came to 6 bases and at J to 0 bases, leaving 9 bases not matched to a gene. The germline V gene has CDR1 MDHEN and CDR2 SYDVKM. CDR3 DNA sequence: TGTGCCAGCAGCCTTCGCCACGGGGGGAGCACAGATACGCAGTATTTT. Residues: CASSLRHGGSTDTQYF.

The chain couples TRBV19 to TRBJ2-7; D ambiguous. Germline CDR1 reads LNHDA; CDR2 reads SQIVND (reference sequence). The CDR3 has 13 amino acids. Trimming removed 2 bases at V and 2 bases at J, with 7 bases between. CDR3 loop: CASSITDTYEQYF. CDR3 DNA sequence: TGTGCCAGTAGTATAACAGATACCTACGAGCAGTACTTC.

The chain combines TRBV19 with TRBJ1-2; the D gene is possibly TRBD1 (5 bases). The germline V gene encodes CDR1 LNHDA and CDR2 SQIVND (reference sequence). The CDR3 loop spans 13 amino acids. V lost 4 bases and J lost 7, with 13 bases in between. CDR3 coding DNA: TGTGCCAGTAGTAATAGGGGATTTCGTGGCTACACCTTC. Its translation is CASSNRGFRGYTF. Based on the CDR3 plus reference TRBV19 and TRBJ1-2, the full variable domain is DGGITQSPKYLFRKEGQNVTLSCEQNLNHDAMYWYRQDPGQGLRLIYYSQIVNDFQKGDIAEGYSVSREKKESFPLTVTSAQKNPTAFYLCASSNRGFRGYTFGSGTRLTVV.

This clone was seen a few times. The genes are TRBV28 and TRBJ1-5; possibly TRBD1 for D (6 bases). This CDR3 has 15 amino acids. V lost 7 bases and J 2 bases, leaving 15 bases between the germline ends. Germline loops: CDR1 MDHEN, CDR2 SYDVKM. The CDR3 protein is CASTEQGARNQPQHF. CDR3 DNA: TGTGCCAGCACAGAACAGGGTGCCCGCAATCAGCCCCAGCATTTT.

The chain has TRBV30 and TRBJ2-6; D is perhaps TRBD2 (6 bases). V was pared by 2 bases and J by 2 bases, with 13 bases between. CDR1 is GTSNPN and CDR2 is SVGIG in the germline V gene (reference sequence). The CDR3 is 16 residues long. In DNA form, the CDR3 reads TGTGCCTGGAGTCAGGGAGGACCTACTGGGGCCAACGTCCTGACTTTC. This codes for CAWSQGGPTGANVLTF.

This CDR3 is CASSTYGGPNQPQHF. The CDR3 DNA reads TGTGCCAGTAGTACCTATGGTGGGCCCAATCAGCCCCAGCATTTT. The chain joins TRBV19 to TRBJ1-5; D call uncertain. CDR1 and CDR2 (germline): LNHDA, SQIVND (reference sequence). V gave up 4 bases and J gave up 3 bases, with 13 bases separating them. The CDR3 is 15 amino acids.

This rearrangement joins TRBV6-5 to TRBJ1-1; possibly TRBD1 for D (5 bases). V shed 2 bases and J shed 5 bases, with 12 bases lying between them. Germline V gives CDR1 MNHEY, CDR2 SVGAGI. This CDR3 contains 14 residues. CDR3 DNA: TGTGCCAGCAGTTACGAGGACAAAGGTACTGAAGCTTTCTTT. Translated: CASSYEDKGTEAFF.

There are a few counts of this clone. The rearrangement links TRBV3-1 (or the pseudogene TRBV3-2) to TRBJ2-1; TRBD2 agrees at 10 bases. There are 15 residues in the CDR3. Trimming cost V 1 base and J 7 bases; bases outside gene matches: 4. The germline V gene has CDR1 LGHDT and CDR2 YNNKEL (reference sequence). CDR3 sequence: CASSQGASGRNEQFF. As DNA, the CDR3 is TGTGCCAGCAGCCAAGGGGCTAGCGGGAGAAATGAGCAGTTCTTC.

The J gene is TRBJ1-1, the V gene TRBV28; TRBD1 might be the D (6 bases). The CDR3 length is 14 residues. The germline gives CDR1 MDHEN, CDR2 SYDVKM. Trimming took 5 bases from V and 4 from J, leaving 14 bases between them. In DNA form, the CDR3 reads TGTGCCAGCAGTACAACAGGGAGGGCCACTGAAGCTTTCTTT. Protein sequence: CASSTTGRATEAFF.

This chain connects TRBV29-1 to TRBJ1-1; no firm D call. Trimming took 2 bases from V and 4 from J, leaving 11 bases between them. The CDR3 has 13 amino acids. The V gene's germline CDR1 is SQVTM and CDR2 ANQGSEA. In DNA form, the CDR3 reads TGCAGCGTTGAAATCCCCCTTGTCACTGAAGCTTTCTTT. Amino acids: CSVEIPLVTEAFF. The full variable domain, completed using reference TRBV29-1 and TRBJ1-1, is SAVISQKPSRDICQRGTSLTIQCQVDSQVTMMFWYRQQPGQSLTLIATANQGSEATYESGFVIDKFPISRPNLTFSTLTVSNMSPEDSSIYLCSVEIPLVTEAFFGQGTRLTVV.

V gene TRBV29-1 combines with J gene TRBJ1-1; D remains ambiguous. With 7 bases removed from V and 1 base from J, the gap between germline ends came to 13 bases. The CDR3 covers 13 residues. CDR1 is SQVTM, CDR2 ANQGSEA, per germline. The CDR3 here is CSGHRGRNTEAFF. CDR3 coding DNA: TGCAGCGGTCATAGAGGGCGGAACACTGAAGCTTTCTTT.

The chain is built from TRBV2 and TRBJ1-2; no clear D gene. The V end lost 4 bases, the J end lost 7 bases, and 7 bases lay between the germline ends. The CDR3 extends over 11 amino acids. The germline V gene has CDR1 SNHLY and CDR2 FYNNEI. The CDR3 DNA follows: TGTGCCAGCAGTGTAACGGTTGGCTACACCTTC. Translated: CASSVTVGYTF. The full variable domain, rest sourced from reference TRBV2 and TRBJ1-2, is EPEVTQTPSHQVTQMGQEVILRCVPISNHLYFYWYRQILGQKVEFLVSFYNNEISEKSEIFDDQFSVERPDGSNFTLKIRSTKLEDSAMYFCASSVTVGYTFGSGTRLTVV.

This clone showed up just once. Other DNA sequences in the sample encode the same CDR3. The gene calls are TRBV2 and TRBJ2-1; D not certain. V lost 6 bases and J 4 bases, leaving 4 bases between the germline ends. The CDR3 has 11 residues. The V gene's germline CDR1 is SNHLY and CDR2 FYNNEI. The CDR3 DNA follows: TGTGCCAGCAGCCCTTACAATGAGCAGTTCTTC. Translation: CASSPYNEQFF.

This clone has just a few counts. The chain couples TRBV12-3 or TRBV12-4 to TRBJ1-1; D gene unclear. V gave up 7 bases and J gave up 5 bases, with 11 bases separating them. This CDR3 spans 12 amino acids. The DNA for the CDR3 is TGTGCCAGCAACACGGGAACTACTGAAGCTTTCTTT. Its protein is CASNTGTTEAFF.

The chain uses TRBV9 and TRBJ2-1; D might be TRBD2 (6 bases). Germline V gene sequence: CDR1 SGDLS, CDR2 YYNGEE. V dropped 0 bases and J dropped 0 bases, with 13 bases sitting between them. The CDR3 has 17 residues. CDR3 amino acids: CASSVESGSSSYNEQFF. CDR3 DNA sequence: TGTGCCAGCAGCGTAGAAAGCGGGTCGAGCTCCTACAATGAGCAGTTCTTC.

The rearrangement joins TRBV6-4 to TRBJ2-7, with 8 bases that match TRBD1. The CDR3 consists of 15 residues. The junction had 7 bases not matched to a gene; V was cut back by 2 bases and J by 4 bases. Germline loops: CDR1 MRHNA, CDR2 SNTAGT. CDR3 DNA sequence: TGTGCCAGCAGTGACGGTCCGGGACAGGCTTACGAGCAGTACTTC. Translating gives CASSDGPGQAYEQYF.

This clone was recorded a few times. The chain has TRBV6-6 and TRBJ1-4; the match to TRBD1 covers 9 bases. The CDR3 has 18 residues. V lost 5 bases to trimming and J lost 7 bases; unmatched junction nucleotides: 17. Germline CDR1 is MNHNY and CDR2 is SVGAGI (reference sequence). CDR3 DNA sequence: TGTGCCAGCAGTCACAAATTCCAAACAGGGGGCAAAGGTGAAAAACTGTTTTTT. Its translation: CASSHKFQTGGKGEKLFF.

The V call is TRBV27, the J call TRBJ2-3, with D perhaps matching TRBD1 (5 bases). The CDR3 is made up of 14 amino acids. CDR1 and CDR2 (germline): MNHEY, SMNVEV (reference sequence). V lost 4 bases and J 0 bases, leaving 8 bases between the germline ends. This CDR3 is CASSSRTSTDTQYF. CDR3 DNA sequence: TGTGCCAGCAGTTCTAGGACAAGCACAGATACGCAGTATTTT.

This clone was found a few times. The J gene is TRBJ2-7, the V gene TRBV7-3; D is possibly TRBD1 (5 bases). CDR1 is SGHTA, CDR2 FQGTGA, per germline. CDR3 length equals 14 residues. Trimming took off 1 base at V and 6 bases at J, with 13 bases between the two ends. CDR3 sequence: CASSLMGQGSEQYF. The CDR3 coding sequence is TGTGCCAGCAGCTTAATGGGGCAGGGTAGCGAGCAGTACTTC.

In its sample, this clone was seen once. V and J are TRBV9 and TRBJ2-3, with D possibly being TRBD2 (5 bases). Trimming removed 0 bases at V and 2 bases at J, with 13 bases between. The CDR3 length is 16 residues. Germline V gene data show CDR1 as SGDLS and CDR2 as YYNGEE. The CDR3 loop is CASSVAPAEVTDTQYF. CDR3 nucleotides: TGTGCCAGCAGCGTAGCTCCAGCGGAAGTCACAGATACGCAGTATTTT.

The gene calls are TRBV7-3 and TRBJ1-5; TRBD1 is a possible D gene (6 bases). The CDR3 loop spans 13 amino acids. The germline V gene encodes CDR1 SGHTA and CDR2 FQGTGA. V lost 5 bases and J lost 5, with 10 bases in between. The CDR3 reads CASSRTADQPQHF. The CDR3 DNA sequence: TGTGCCAGCAGCCGGACAGCCGATCAGCCCCAGCATTTT.

CDR3 sequence reads: CASSWTAMNTEAFF. The DNA of the CDR3 is TGCGCCAGCAGCTGGACAGCAATGAACACTGAAGCTTTCTTT. The rearrangement joins TRBV5-1 to TRBJ1-1; perhaps TRBD1 as D (6 bases). The CDR3 is made up of 14 amino acids. Germline V gene data show CDR1 as SGHRS and CDR2 as YFSETQ. The V and J ends lost 3 bases and 0 bases respectively, with 9 bases between them.

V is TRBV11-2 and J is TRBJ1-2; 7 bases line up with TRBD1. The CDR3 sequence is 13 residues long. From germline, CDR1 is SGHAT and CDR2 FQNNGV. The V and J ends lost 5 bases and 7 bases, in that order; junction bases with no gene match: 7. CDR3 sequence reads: CASSPDREGGYTF. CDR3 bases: TGTGCCAGCAGCCCCGACAGGGAAGGTGGCTACACCTTC.

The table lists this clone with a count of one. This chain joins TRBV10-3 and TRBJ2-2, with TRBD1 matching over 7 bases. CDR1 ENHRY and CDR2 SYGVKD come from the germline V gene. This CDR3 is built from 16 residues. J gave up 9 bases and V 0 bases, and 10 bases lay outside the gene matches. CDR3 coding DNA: TGTGCCATCAGTGAGTCTTCTGGGACAGCGACGCGGGAGCTGTTTTTT. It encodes CAISESSGTATRELFF.

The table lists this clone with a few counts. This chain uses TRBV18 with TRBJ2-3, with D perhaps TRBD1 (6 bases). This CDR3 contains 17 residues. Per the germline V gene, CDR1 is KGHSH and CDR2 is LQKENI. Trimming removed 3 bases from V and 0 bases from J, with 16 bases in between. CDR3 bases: TGTGCCAGCTCACCTCGCCGGACAGACATAAGCACAGATACGCAGTATTTT. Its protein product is CASSPRRTDISTDTQYF.

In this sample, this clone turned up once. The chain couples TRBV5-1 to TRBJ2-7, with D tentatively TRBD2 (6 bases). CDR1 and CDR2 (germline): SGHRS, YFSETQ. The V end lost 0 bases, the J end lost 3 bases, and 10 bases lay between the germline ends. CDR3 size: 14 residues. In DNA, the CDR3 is TGCGCCAGCAGCTTGGTTGGAGGGGTCTACGAGCAGTACTTC. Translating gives CASSLVGGVYEQYF.

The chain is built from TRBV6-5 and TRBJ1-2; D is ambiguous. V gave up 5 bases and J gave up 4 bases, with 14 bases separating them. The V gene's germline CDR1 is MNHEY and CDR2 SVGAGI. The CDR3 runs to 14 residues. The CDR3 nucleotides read TGTGCCAGCAGTCCGAGGATCGGTGGCTATGGCTACACCTTC. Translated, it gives CASSPRIGGYGYTF.

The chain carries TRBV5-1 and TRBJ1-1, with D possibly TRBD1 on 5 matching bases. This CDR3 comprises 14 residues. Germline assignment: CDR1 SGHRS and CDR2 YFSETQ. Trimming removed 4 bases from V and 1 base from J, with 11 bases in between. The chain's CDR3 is CASSRADRNTEAFF. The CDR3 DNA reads TGCGCCAGCAGCCGAGCCGACAGGAACACTGAAGCTTTCTTT.

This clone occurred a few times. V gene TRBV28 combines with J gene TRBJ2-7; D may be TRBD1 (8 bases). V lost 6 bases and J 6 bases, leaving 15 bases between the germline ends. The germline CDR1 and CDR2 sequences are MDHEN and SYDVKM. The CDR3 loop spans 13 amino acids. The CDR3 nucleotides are TGTGCCAGCAGGGGAGGGACAGGCCTCGAGCAGTACTTC. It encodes CASRGGTGLEQYF.